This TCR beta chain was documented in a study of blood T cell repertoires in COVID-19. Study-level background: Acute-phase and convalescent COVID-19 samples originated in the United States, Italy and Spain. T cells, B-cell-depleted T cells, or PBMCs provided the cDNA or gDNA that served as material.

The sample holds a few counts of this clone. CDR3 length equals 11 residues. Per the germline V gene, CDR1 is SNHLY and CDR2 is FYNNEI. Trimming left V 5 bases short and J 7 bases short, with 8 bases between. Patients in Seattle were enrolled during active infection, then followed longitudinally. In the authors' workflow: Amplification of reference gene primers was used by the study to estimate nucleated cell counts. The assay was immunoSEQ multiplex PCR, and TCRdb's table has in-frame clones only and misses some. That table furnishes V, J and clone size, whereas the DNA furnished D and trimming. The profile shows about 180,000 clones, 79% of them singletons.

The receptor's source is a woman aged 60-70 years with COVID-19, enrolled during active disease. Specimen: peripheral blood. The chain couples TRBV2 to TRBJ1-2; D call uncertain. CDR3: CASSFRSGYTF. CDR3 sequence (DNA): TGTGCCAGCAGTTTTCGTTCTGGCTACACCTTC.